The 9 T cell receptor beta chains in this list originate from one sample, sequenced in a study of siplizumab effects on memory and regulatory T cells. Some clones are missing from TCRdb's copy, which holds only in-frame ones; the method was immunoSEQ multiplex PCR. Of approximately 100,000 clones in the sample, nearly 95% are singletons; the top ten hold around 12%. Specimen: non-Treg CD4+ T cells sorted from blood. These receptors originate from a human donor in good health.

The J gene is TRBJ2-2, the V gene TRBV9, with 9 bases identical to TRBD2. V lost 0 bases to trimming and J lost 4 bases; unmatched junction nucleotides: 7. Per germline, CDR1 SGDLS and CDR2 YYNGEE. The CDR3 has 17 amino acids. CDR3 protein: CASSVGVAGASTGELFF. The DNA of the CDR3 is TGTGCCAGCAGCGTAGGGGTAGCGGGAGCCAGCACCGGGGAGCTGTTTTTT. The full variable domain, completed using reference TRBV9 and TRBJ2-2, is DSGVTQTPKHLITATGQRVTLRCSPRSGDLSVYWYQQSLDQGLQFLIQYYNGEERAKGNILERFSAQQFPDLHSELNLSSLELGDSALYFCASSVGVAGASTGELFFGEGSRLTVL.

In this sample, this clone turned up once. The V and J genes are TRBV29-1 and TRBJ2-5; D possibly corresponds to TRBD2 (5 bases). The V and J ends lost 6 bases and 5 bases respectively, with 22 bases between them. CDR3 length: 15 residues. CDR1 is SQVTM, CDR2 ANQGSEA, per germline. This CDR3 reads CSVKAFATIGETQYF. CDR3 nucleotide sequence: TGCAGCGTGAAGGCCTTTGCGACTATCGGGGAGACCCAGTACTTC.

This sequence joins TRBV19 and TRBJ2-5; D possibly uses TRBD1 or TRBD2 (5 bases each). Germline CDR1 reads LNHDA; CDR2 reads SQIVND (reference sequence). V was shortened by 4 bases and J by 2 bases, with 11 bases between the two germline ends. This CDR3 has 14 amino acids. Here the CDR3 reads CASSTGGGQETQYF. DNA for the CDR3: TGTGCCAGTAGTACCGGTGGGGGACAAGAGACCCAGTACTTC.

This chain links TRBV30 with TRBJ1-1; tentative D call: TRBD1 (5 bases). V shed 3 bases and J shed 4 bases, with 15 bases lying between them. CDR3 size: 14 residues. Germline assignment: CDR1 GTSNPN and CDR2 SVGIG (reference sequence). The CDR3 protein is CAWSPRRGLTEAFF. The CDR3 coding sequence is TGTGCCTGGAGCCCCAGGAGGGGCCTCACTGAAGCTTTCTTT.

This chain joins TRBV6-1 and TRBJ2-7; weak D call: TRBD1 (6 bases). Trimming stripped 0 bases from V and 4 bases from J, with 16 bases between. Germline V lookup: CDR1 MNHNS, CDR2 SASEGT. The CDR3 is made up of 16 amino acids. CDR3 sequence reads: CASSEARGRGVYEQYF. CDR3 coding DNA: TGTGCCAGCAGTGAAGCGAGAGGCAGGGGTGTGTACGAGCAGTACTTC.

The chain joins TRBV6-5 to TRBJ2-5; D is uncertain. V was cut by 2 bases and J by 4 bases, with 8 bases left in between. The CDR3 covers 13 residues. Germline V gene lookup returns CDR1 MNHEY and CDR2 SVGAGI. CDR3 amino acids: CASSYRRRETQYF. CDR3 nucleotides: TGTGCCAGCAGTTACAGACGGAGAGAGACCCAGTACTTC.

The chain uses TRBV7-9 and TRBJ1-1; D gene ambiguous. Germline-derived CDR1 and CDR2 are SEHNR and FQNEAQ (reference sequence). This CDR3 region has 14 residues. Trimming took off 6 bases at V and 4 bases at J, with 15 bases between the two ends. As DNA, the CDR3 is TGTGCCAGCAGTCTAACGGGGAGGGTCACTGAAGCTTTCTTT. Its translation: CASSLTGRVTEAFF.

The rearrangement joins TRBV30 to TRBJ1-5; D not resolved. Germline V CDR1 and CDR2: GTSNPN, SVGIG (reference sequence). This CDR3 has 13 residues. Trimming pared 1 base from V and 6 bases from J, leaving 10 bases between. CDR3 nucleotides: TGTGCCTGGAGTGCAACCGGCAGTCAGCCCCAGCATTTT. Its protein product is CAWSATGSQPQHF.

The chain uses TRBV27 and TRBJ1-4, with D possibly matching TRBD1 (6 bases). The CDR3 is 17 residues long. V lost 9 bases to trimming and J lost 0 bases, with 20 bases between them. CDR1 and CDR2 (germline): MNHEY, SMNVEV (reference sequence). DNA for the CDR3: TGTGCCAGAGGATCGGACAGCCTTACCCCAACTAATGAAAAACTGTTTTTT. Protein product: CARGSDSLTPTNEKLFF.